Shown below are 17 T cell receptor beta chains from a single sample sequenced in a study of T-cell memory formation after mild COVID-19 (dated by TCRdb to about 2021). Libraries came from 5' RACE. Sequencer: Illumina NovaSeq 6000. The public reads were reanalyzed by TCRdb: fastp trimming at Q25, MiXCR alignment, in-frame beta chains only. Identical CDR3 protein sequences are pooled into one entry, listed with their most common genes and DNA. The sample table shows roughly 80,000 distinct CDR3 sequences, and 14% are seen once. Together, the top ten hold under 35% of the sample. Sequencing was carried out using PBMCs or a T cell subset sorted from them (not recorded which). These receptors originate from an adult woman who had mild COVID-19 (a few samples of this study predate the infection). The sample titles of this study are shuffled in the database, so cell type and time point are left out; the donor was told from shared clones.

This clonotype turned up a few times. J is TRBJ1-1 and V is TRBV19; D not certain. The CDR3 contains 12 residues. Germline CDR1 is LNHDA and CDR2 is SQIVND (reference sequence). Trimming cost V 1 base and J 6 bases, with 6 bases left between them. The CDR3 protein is CASSIGGPEAFF. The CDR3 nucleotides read TGTGCCAGTAGTATAGGAGGGCCTGAAGCTTTCTTT.

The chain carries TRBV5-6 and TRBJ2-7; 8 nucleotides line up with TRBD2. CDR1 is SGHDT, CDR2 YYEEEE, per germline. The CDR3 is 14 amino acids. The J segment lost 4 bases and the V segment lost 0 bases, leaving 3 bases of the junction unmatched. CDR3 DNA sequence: TGTGCCAGCAGCTTGGAGGGACTAGAGTACGAGCAGTACTTC. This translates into CASSLEGLEYEQYF.

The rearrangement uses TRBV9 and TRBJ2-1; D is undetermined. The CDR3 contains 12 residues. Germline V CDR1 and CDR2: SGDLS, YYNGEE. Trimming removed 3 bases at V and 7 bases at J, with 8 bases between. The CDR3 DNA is TGTGCCAGCAGCGCCGCCCATAATGAGCAGTTCTTC. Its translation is CASSAAHNEQFF.

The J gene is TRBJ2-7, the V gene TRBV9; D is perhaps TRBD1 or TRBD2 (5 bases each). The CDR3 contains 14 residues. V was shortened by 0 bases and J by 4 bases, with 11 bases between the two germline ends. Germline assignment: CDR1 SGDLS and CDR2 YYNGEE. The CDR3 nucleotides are TGTGCCAGCAGCGTAGGAGGGGATAGGTACGAGCAGTACTTC. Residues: CASSVGGDRYEQYF. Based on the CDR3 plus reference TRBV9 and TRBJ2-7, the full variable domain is DSGVTQTPKHLITATGQRVTLRCSPRSGDLSVYWYQQSLDQGLQFLIQYYNGEERAKGNILERFSAQQFPDLHSELNLSSLELGDSALYFCASSVGGDRYEQYFGPGTRLTVT.

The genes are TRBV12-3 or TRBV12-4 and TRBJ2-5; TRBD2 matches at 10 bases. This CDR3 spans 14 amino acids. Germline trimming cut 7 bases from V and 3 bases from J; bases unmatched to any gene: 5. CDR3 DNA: TGTGCCAGCATCCCCGGACTAGCGGAAGAGACCCAGTACTTC. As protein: CASIPGLAEETQYF.

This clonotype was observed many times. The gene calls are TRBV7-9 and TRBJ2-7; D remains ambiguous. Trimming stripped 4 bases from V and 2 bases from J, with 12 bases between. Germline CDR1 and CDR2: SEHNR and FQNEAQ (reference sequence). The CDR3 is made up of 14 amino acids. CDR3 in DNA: TGTGCCAGCAGCTCAGGTTTTACCCCCTACGAGCAGTACTTC. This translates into CASSSGFTPYEQYF.

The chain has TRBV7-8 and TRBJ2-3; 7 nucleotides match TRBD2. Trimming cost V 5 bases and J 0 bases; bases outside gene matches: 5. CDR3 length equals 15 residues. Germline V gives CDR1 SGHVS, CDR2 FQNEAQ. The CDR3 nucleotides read TGTGCCAGCAGCCTGCTAGCGGCCAGCACAGATACGCAGTATTTT. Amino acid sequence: CASSLLAASTDTQYF.

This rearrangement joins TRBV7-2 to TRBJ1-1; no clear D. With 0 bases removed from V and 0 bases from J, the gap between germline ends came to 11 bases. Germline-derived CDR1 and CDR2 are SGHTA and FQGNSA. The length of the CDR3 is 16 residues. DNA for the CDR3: TGTGCCAGCAGCTTAGCGGGCCGGTCCATGAACACTGAAGCTTTCTTT. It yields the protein CASSLAGRSMNTEAFF.

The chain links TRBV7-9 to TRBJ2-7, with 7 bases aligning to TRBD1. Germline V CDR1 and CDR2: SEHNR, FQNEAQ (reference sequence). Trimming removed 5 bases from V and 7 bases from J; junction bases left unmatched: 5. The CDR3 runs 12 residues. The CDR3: CASSVQGSEQYF. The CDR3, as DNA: TGTGCCAGCAGCGTACAGGGGAGTGAGCAGTACTTC.

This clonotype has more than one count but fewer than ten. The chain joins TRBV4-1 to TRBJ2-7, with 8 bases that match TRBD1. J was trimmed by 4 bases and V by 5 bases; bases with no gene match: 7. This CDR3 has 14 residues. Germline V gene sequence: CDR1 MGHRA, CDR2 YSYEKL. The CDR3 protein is CASSTRTGSYEQYF. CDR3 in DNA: TGCGCCAGCAGCACCCGGACAGGGTCTTACGAGCAGTACTTC.

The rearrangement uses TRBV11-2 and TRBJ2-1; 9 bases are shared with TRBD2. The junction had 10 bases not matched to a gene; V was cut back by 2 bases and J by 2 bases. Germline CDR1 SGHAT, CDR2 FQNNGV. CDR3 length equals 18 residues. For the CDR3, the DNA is TGTGCCAGCAGCTTATTAGATGGTAGCGGGGGACCCTACAATGAGCAGTTCTTC. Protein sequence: CASSLLDGSGGPYNEQFF.

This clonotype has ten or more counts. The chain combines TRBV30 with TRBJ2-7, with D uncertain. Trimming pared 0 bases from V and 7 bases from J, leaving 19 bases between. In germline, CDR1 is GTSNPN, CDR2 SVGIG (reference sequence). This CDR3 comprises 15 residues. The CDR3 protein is CAWSVSSEGSWEQYF. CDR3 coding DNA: TGTGCCTGGAGTGTAAGTTCGGAAGGGTCGTGGGAGCAGTACTTC.

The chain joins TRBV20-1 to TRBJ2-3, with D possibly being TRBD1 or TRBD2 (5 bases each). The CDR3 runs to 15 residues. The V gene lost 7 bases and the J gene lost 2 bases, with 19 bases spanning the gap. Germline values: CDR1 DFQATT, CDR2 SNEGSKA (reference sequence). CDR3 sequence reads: CSVKTLAGATDTQYF. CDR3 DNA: TGCAGTGTCAAGACCCTAGCTGGGGCCACAGATACGCAGTATTTT.

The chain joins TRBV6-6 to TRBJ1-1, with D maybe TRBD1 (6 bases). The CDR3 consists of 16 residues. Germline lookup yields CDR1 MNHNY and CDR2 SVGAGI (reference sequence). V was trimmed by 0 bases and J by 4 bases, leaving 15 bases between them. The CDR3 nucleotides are TGTGCCAGCAGTTACTCGGCATGGGGGCCTGGCACTGAAGCTTTCTTT. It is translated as CASSYSAWGPGTEAFF.

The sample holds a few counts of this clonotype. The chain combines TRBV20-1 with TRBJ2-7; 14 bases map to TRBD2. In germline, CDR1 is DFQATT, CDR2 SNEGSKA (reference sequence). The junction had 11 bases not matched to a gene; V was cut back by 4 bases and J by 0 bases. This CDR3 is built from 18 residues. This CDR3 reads CSATRLAGGPLSSYEQYF. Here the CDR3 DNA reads TGCAGTGCTACACGACTAGCGGGAGGGCCTTTGAGCTCCTACGAGCAGTACTTC.

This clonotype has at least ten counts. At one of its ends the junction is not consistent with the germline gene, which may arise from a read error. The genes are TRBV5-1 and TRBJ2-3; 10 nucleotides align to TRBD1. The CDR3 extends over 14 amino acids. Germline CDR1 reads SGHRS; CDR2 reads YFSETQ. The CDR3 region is CASSPGQGADTQYF. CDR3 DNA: TGTGCCAGCAGTCCAGGACAGGGGGCAGATACGCAGTATTTT.

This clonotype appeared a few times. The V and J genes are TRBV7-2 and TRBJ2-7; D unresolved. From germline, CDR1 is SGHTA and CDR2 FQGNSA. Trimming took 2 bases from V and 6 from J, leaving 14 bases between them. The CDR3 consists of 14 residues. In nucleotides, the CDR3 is TGTGCCAGCAGCTTAAGCAATTCCGGCTCCGAGCAGTACTTC. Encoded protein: CASSLSNSGSEQYF.